The entry below describes one T cell receptor beta chain. CDR1 is SGHTA and CDR2 is FQGNSA in the germline V gene. The J segment lost 5 bases and the V segment lost 6 bases, leaving 4 bases of the junction unmatched. The CDR3 has 13 amino acids. This record belongs to a study of Ad26.COV2.S vaccination and SARS-CoV-2 variants. Sequenced by immunoSEQ multiplex PCR; TCRdb stores in-frame clones only, minus some. This table holds hundreds of thousands of clones, roughly 90% found once. Noted treatment: some 20 received Ad26.COV2.S at low or high dose, single or two shots; five or six received placebo; per-sample allocation not given. Sampling was done on day 63 after the first vaccine or placebo injection.

The V gene is TRBV7-2, the J gene TRBJ2-7; 10 bases agree with TRBD1. The sample here was peripheral blood, taken in a trial of Ad26.COV2.S vaccine versus placebo. The TCR comes from a person aged 18-65 years who received the Ad26.COV2.S COVID-19 vaccine or a placebo. This chain's CDR3 is CASRPGTGDEQYF. In DNA, the CDR3 is TGTGCCAGCAGGCCCGGGACAGGGGACGAGCAGTACTTC. Full variable domain (remainder filled in from reference TRBV7-2 and TRBJ2-7): GAGVSQSPSNKVTEKGKDVELRCDPISGHTALYWYRQSLGQGLEFLIYFQGNSAPDKSGLPSDRFSAERTGGSVSTLTIQRTQQEDSAVYLCASRPGTGDEQYFGPGTRLTVT.